The clone carrying this T cell receptor (beta chain) was observed a single time. Its antigen is unidentified. The sample belongs to a study of Graves' ophthalmopathy and Graves' hyperthyroidism. Study conclusions and caveats: A 13-signature model separated ophthalmopathy from stable hyperthyroidism, around 88% sensitivity, around 78% specificity.

Hyperthyroidism was classified as stable if no ophthalmopathy occurred within 18 months of follow-up. Clinical symptoms and serum thyroxine were used for diagnosis; TRAb, thyroid ultrasound and orbital computed tomography were also relied on. PBMCs originated in roughly 11 ml of fresh peripheral blood. Researchers took RNA transcripts and amplified TCR beta CDR3 regions from them. The first-round RT-PCR employed HTBI primers together with the Qiagen OneStep RT-PCR kit. A multiplex PCR was then performed as the second round. TCRdb re-called the multiplex PCR reads through MiXCR, storing one row per CDR3 protein. The sample lists about 620,000 distinct CDR3 sequences; 22% were seen once. Germline values: CDR1 SGHRS, CDR2 YFSETQ. Losses at the gene ends were 0 bases for V and 4 bases for J; bases not matched to a gene: 10. The CDR3 is 16 amino acids.

The sequence came from a woman under 30 with stable Graves' hyperthyroidism. Some clones in this sample may be carry-over from other donors' samples. Sample: peripheral blood. The genes are TRBV5-1 and TRBJ2-7; 7 bases match TRBD1. The CDR3 DNA reads as TGCGCCAGCAGCTTGGCCGTCAGGACAGGTGTTTACGAGCAGTACTTC. This sequence encodes CASSLAVRTGVYEQYF.